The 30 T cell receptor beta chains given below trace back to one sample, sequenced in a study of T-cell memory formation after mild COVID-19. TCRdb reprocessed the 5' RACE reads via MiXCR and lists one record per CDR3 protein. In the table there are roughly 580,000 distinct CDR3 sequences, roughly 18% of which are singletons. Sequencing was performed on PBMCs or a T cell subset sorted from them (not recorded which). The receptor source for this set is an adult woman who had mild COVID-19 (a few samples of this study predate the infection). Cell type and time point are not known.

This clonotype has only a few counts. CDR3 region: CASRTLGVSAHSEQFF. CDR3 bases: TGTGCCAGCAGAACACTAGGGGTCTCGGCTCACAGTGAGCAGTTCTTC. The gene calls are TRBV6-5 and TRBJ2-1; D could derive from TRBD1 or TRBD2 (5 bases each). This CDR3 is 16 amino acids long. Trimming shortened V by 6 bases and J by 9 bases, and 24 bases separated the two germline ends. The germline gives CDR1 MNHEY, CDR2 SVGAGI.

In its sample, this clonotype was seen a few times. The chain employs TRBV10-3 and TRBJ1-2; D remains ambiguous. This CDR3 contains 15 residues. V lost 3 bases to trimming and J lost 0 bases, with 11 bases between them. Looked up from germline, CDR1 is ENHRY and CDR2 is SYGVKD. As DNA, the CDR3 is TGTGCCATCAGTGAAAGTTCTCGAGCTAACTATGGCTACACCTTC. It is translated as CAISESSRANYGYTF.

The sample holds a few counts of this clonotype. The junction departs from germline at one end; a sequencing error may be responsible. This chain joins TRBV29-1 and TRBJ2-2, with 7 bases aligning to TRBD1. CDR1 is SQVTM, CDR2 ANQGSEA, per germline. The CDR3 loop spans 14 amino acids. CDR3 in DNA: TGCAGCGTTGAGGGACAGTCGAACACCGGGGAGATGTTTTTT. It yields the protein CSVEGQSNTGEMFF.

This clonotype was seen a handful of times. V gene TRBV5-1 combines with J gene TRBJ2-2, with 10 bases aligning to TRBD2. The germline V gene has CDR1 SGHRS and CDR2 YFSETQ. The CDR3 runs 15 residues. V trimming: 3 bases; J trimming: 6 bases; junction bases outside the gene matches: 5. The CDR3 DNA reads TGCGCCAGCAGCTGGACTAGCGGAAAATCCGGGGAGCTGTTTTTT. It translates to CASSWTSGKSGELFF. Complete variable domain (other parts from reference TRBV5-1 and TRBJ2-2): KAGVTQTPRYLIKTRGQQVTLSCSPISGHRSVSWYQQTPGQGLQFLFEYFSETQRNKGNFPGRFSGRQFSNSRSEMNVSTLELGDSALYLCASSWTSGKSGELFFGEGSRLTVL.

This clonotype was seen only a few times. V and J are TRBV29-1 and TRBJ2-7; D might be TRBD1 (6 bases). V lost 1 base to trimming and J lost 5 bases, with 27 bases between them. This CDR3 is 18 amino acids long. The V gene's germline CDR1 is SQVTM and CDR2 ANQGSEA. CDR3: CSVEATGSTGTPSDEQYF. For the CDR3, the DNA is TGCAGCGTTGAAGCTACTGGATCGACCGGGACACCATCTGACGAGCAGTACTTC.

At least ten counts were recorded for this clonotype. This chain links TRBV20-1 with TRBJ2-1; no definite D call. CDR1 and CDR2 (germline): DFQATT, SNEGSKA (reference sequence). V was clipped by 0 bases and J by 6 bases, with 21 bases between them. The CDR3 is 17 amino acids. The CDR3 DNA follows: TGCAGTGCTAGAGATTTAGTAGCCCAACCAAGGATCAATGAGCAGTTCTTC. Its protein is CSARDLVAQPRINEQFF.

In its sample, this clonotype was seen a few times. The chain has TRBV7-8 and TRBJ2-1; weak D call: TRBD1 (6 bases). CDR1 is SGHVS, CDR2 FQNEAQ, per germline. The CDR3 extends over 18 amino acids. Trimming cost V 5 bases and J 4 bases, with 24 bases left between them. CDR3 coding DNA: TGTGCCAGCAGCCGACGAGTTCGTGGGGACAACCAATACAATGAGCAGTTCTTC. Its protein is CASSRRVRGDNQYNEQFF.

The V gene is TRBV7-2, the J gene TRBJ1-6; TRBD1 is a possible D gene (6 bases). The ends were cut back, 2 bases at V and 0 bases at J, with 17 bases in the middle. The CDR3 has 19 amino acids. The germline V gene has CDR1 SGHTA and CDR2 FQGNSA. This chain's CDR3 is CASSLWDIDLSSYNSPLHF. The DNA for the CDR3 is TGTGCCAGCAGCTTATGGGACATTGATCTAAGCTCCTATAATTCACCCCTCCACTTT.

CDR3 DNA: TGTGCCAGCAGTTCCGGGACAGGGGGGAGTTACGAGCAGTACTTC. Its translation: CASSSGTGGSYEQYF. The chain uses TRBV6-5 and TRBJ2-7; 11 bases match TRBD1. This CDR3 has 15 residues. J lost 4 bases, V lost 4 bases, and 6 bases had no gene match. The V gene's germline CDR1 is MNHEY and CDR2 SVGAGI.

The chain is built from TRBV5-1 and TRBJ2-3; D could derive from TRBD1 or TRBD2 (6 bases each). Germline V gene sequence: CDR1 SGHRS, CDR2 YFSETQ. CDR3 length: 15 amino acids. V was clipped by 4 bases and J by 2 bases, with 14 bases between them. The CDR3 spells CASSPEGDHTDTQYF. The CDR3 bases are TGCGCCAGCAGCCCGGAGGGGGACCACACAGATACGCAGTATTTT.

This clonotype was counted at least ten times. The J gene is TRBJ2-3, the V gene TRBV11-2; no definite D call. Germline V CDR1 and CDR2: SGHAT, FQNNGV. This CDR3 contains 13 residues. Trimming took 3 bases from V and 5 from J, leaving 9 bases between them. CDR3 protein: CASSLTVGDTQYF. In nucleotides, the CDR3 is TGTGCCAGCAGCTTGACGGTGGGAGATACGCAGTATTTT.

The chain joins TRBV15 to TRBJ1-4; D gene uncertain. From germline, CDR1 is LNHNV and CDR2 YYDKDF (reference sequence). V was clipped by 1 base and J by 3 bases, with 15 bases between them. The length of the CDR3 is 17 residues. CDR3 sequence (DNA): TGTGCCACCAGCAGAGTCCGAAGCCTCGGGGCTAATGAAAAACTGTTTTTT. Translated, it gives CATSRVRSLGANEKLFF.

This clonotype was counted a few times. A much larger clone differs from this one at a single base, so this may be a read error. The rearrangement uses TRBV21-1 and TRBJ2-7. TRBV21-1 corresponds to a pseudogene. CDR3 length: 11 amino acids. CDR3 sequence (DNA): TGTGCCAGCATCTTGGTCTACGAGCAGTACTTC. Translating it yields CASILVYEQYF.

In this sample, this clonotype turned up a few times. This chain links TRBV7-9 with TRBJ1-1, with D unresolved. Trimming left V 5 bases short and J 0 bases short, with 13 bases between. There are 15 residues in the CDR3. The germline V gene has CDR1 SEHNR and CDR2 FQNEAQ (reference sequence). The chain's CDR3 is CASSLQDGVNTEAFF. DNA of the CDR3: TGTGCCAGCAGCCTTCAAGACGGGGTGAACACTGAAGCTTTCTTT.

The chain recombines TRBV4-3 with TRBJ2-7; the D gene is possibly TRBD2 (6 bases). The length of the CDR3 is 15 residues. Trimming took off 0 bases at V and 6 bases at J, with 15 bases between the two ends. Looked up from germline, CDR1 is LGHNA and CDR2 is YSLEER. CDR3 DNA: TGCGCCAGCAGCCAAGATCGTACTAGCTTTCGCGAGCAGTACTTC. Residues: CASSQDRTSFREQYF.

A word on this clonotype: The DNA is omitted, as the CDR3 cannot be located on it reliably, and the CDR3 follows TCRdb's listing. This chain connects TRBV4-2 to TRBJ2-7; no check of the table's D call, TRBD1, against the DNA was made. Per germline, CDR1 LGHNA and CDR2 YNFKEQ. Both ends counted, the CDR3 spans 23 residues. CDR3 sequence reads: CASNAALYLCASSQARGFYEQYF.

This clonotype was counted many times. The CDR3 protein is CASSLVSHLWDTQYF. In DNA, the CDR3 is TGTGCCAGCAGTTTAGTAAGTCATCTGTGGGATACGCAGTATTTT. The gene calls are TRBV12-3 or TRBV12-4 and TRBJ2-3; the D is unclear. Trimming stripped 1 base from V and 6 bases from J, with 14 bases between. The CDR3 is made up of 15 amino acids.

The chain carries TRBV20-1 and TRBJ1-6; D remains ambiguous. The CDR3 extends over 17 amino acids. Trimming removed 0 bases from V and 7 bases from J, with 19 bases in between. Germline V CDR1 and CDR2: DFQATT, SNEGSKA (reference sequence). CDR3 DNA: TGCAGTGCTAGAGATGTCGTTTCGGGGTCGCGGAATTCACCCCTCCACTTT. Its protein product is CSARDVVSGSRNSPLHF.

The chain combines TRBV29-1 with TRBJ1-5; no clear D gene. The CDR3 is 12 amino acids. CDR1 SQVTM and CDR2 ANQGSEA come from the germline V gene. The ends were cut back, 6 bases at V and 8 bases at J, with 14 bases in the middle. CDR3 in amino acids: CSVGSGLEPQHF. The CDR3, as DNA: TGCAGCGTAGGATCCGGTTTGGAGCCCCAGCATTTT.

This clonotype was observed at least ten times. The CDR3 loop is CASSSGGTGGDTQYF. The CDR3 DNA reads as TGTGCCAGCAGTTCCGGGGGCACGGGGGGAGATACGCAGTATTTT. V usage is TRBV12-3 or TRBV12-4 and J usage is TRBJ2-3, with D possibly matching TRBD2 (7 bases). V was trimmed by 4 bases and J by 5 bases, leaving 16 bases between them. CDR3 length equals 15 residues.

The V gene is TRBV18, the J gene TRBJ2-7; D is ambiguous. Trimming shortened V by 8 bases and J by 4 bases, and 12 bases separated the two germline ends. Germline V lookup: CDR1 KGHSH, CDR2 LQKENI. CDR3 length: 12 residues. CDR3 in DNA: TGTGCCAGCCTTTCTCCTGGGTACGAGCAGTACTTC. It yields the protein CASLSPGYEQYF.

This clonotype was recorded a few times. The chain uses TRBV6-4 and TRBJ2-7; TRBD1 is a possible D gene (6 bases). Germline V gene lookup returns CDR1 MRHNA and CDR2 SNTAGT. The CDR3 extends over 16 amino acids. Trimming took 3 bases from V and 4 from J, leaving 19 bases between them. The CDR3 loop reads CASSEGPGAAQYEQYF. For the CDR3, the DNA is TGTGCCAGCAGTGAAGGCCCAGGGGCGGCTCAGTACGAGCAGTACTTC.

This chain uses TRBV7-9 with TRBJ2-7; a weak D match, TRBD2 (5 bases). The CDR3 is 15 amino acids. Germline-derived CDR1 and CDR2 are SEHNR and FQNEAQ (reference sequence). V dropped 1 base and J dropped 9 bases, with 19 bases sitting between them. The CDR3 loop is CASSLDGVSTDGQYF. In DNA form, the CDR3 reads TGTGCCAGCAGCTTAGACGGGGTGAGCACAGACGGGCAGTACTTC.

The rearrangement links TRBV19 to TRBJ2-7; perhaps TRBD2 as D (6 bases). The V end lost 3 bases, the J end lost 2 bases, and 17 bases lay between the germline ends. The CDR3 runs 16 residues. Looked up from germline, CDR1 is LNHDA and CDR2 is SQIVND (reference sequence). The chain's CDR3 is CASSIDSAGLTYEQYF. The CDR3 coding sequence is TGTGCCAGTAGTATTGATTCGGCGGGGCTGACCTACGAGCAGTACTTC.

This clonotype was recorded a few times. The DNA for the CDR3 is TGCGCCAGCAGGCTGGGTGGGGAGGGCACTGAAGCTTTCTTT. It specifies CASRLGGEGTEAFF. V and J are TRBV5-1 and TRBJ1-1; D is unclear. This CDR3 spans 14 amino acids. Germline V lookup: CDR1 SGHRS, CDR2 YFSETQ. Trimming left V 5 bases short and J 4 bases short, with 15 bases between.

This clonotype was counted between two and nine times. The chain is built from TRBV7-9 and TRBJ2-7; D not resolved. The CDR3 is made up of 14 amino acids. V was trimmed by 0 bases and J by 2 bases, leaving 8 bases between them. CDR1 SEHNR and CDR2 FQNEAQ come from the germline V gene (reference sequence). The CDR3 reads CASSLAWRTYEQYF. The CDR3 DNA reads TGTGCCAGCAGCTTAGCATGGCGAACCTACGAGCAGTACTTC.

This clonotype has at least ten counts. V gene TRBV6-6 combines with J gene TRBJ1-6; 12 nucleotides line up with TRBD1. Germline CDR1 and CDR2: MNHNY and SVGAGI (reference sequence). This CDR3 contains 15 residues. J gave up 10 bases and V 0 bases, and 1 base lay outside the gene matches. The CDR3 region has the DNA TGTGCCAGCAGTTACTCCGGGACAGGGGGCTCACCCCTCCACTTT. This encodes CASSYSGTGGSPLHF.

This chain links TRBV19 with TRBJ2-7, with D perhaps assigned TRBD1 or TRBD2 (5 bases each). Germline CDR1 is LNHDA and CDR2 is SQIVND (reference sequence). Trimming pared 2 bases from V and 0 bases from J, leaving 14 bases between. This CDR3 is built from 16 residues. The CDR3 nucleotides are TGTGCCAGTAGTATATTCCGGGACGGGCGCTCCTACGAGCAGTACTTC. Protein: CASSIFRDGRSYEQYF.

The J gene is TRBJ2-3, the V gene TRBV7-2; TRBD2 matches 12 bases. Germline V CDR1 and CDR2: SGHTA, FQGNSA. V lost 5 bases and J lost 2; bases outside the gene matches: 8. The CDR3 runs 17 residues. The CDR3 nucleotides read TGTGCCAGCAGCGAAAGGCTAGCGGGAGGGTACACAGATACGCAGTATTTT. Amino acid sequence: CASSERLAGGYTDTQYF.

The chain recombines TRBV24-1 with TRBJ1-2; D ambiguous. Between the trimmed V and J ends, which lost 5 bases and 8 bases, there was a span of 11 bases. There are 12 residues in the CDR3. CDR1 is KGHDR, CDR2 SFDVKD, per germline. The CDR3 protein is CATSVGSVGYTF. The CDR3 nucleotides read TGTGCCACCAGTGTAGGGTCCGTGGGCTACACCTTC.